This T cell receptor beta chain comes out of a study of T-cell memory formation after mild COVID-19. The V and J ends lost 2 bases and 0 bases, in that order; junction bases with no gene match: 6. From germline, CDR1 is LGHNA and CDR2 YNFKEQ. The CDR3 covers 16 residues. TCRdb independently ran MiXCR on the 5' RACE reads; one entry per CDR3 protein. This repertoire shows more than 250,000 distinct CDR3 sequences, under 20% found once; its top ten account for roughly 25%. The specimen sequenced was PBMCs or a T cell subset sorted from them (not recorded which). This chain joins TRBV4-2 and TRBJ2-5, with 7 bases fitting TRBD2. The clonotype was recovered from a young man who had mild COVID-19 (a few samples of this study predate the infection). Cell type and time point are not known. CDR3 in amino acids: CASSQRGAGDQETQYF. Here the CDR3 DNA reads TGTGCCAGCAGCCAAAGGGGTGCGGGGGACCAAGAGACCCAGTACTTC.